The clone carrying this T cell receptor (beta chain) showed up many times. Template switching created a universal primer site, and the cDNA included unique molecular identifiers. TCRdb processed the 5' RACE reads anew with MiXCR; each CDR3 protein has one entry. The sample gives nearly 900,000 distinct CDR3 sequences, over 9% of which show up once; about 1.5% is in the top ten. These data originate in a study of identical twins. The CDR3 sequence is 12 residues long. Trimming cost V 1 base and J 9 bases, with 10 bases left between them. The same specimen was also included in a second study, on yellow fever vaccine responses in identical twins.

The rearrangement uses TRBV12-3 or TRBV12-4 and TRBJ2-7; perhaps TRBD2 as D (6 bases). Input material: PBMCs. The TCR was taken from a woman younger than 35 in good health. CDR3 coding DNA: TGTGCCAGCAGTTTAGAGCGGGTGGTGCAGTACTTC. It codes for CASSLERVVQYF.